The 8 T cell receptor beta chains in this list originate from one sample, sequenced in a study of beta chain features in type 1 diabetes. Expressed TCRB transcripts were sequenced because the entire RNA isolate underwent reverse transcription. TCRdb's copy holds only in-frame clones and misses some; the assay was immunoSEQ multiplex PCR. The table includes under 250,000 clones, over 12% detected once. The specimen sequenced was naive CD4+ T cells from blood. All receptors come from a woman aged 40 to 50 in good health.

The chain uses TRBV7-2 and TRBJ2-5; a possible D gene is TRBD1 (6 bases). The better agreement between TRBJ2-7 and the DNA end casts doubt on the J call. CDR3 length equals 14 residues. CDR1 is SGHTA and CDR2 is FQGNSA in the germline V gene. CDR3: CASSLARGSYEQYF. CDR3 in DNA: TGTGCCAGCAGCTTAGCCAGGGGCTCCTACGAGCAGTACTTC.

This clone appeared a few times. J is TRBJ2-6 and V is TRBV7-2, with D uncertain. V was clipped by 4 bases and J by 2 bases, with 9 bases between them. Germline V gene lookup returns CDR1 SGHTA and CDR2 FQGNSA. This CDR3 has 15 residues. Here the CDR3 reads CASSSPTPGANVLTF. CDR3 nucleotide sequence: TGTGCCAGCAGCTCCCCAACTCCTGGGGCCAACGTCCTGACTTTC. Filled out from reference TRBV7-2 and TRBJ2-6, the complete variable domain reads GAGVSQSPSNKVTEKGKDVELRCDPISGHTALYWYRQSLGQGLEFLIYFQGNSAPDKSGLPSDRFSAERTGGSVSTLTIQRTQQEDSAVYLCASSSPTPGANVLTFGAGSRLTVL.

The rearrangement links TRBV6-6 to TRBJ1-6, with D tentatively TRBD1 (5 bases). This CDR3 spans 15 amino acids. From germline, CDR1 is MNHNY and CDR2 SVGAGI (reference sequence). V was clipped by 7 bases and J by 5 bases, with 15 bases between them. The CDR3 sequence: CASTYRGQNNSPLHF. CDR3 nucleotides: TGTGCCAGCACCTATAGGGGCCAGAATAATTCACCCCTCCACTTT.

This clone was seen at least ten times. This chain connects TRBV19 to TRBJ1-2; D is possibly TRBD1 (5 bases). Germline V gene sequence: CDR1 LNHDA, CDR2 SQIVND (reference sequence). The CDR3 is 13 residues long. Trimming left V 6 bases short and J 8 bases short, with 16 bases between. Here the CDR3 DNA reads TGTGCCAGTAGCGACAGTCCCTCTGACGGCTACACCTTC. As protein: CASSDSPSDGYTF. Using reference TRBV19 and TRBJ1-2 for the parts outside the CDR3, the full variable domain is DGGITQSPKYLFRKEGQNVTLSCEQNLNHDAMYWYRQDPGQGLRLIYYSQIVNDFQKGDIAEGYSVSREKKESFPLTVTSAQKNPTAFYLCASSDSPSDGYTFGSGTRLTVV.

In this sample, this clone turned up a few times. The rearrangement uses TRBV5-4 and TRBJ2-7; possible D gene TRBD1, 6 bases. V was trimmed by 2 bases and J by 2 bases, leaving 8 bases between them. This CDR3 spans 13 amino acids. In germline, CDR1 is SGHNT, CDR2 YYREEE (reference sequence). The chain's CDR3 is CASSFPGAYEQYF. The DNA of the CDR3 is TGTGCCAGCAGCTTTCCAGGGGCCTACGAGCAGTACTTC.

The J gene is TRBJ1-2, the V gene TRBV29-1, with D tentatively TRBD1 (6 bases). V was pared by 7 bases and J by 2 bases, with 11 bases between. The CDR3 is 12 residues long. Per germline, CDR1 SQVTM and CDR2 ANQGSEA. CDR3 bases: TGCAGCGCAAGGACAGTAAACTATGGCTACACCTTC. It is translated as CSARTVNYGYTF.

This clone occurred a few times. This chain uses TRBV18 with TRBJ2-5; maybe TRBD2 (5 bases). Trimming removed 6 bases at V and 5 bases at J, with 13 bases between. The CDR3 has 13 amino acids. Germline V gene sequence: CDR1 KGHSH, CDR2 LQKENI. CDR3 sequence: CASSRRPRETQYF. The DNA for the CDR3 is TGTGCCAGCTCTCGGAGGCCAAGGGAGACCCAGTACTTC.

This clone was observed a handful of times. The genes are TRBV7-9 and TRBJ2-3; TRBD2 is a possible D gene (6 bases). Germline V CDR1 and CDR2: SEHNR, FQNEAQ (reference sequence). V lost 3 bases and J lost 10, with 17 bases in between. This CDR3 is 14 amino acids long. CDR3 DNA sequence: TGTGCCAGCAGCTTCCTGGACTACTTGAGTCCGCAGTATTTT. Encoded protein: CASSFLDYLSPQYF.